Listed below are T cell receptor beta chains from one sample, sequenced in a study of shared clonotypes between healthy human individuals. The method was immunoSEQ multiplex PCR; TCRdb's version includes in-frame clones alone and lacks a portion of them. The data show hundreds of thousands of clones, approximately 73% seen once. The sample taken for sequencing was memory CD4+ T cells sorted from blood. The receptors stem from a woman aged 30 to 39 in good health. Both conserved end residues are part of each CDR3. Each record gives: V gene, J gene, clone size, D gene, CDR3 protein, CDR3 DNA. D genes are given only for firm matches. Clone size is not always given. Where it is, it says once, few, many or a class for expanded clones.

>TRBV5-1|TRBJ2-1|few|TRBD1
CASSLGDRDSNEQFF
TGCGCCAGCAGCTTGGGGGACAGGGACAGTAATGAGCAGTTCTTC
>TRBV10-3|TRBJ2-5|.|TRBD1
CAISGTGIETQYF
TGTGCCATCAGTGGGACAGGAATAGAGACCCAGTACTTC
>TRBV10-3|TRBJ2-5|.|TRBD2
CAIRSGTSGNQETQYF
TGTGCCATCAGATCCGGGACTAGCGGAAACCAAGAGACCCAGTACTTC
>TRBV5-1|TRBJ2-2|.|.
CASSLQPTDGELFF
TGCGCCAGCAGCTTGCAACCGACAGACGGGGAGCTGTTTTTT
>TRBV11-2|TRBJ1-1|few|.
CASSFFEGTEAFF
TGTGCCAGCAGCTTTTTCGAGGGGACTGAAGCTTTCTTT
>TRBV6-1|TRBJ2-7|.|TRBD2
CAIEPSGSNEQYF
TGTGCCATCGAACCTAGCGGGAGTAACGAGCAGTACTTC
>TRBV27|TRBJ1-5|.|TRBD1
CASSWDSYQPQHF
TGTGCCAGCAGTTGGGACAGCTATCAGCCCCAGCATTTT
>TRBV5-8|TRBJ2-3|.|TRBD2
CASSPWSGTVSDTQYF
TGTGCCAGCAGCCCCTGGAGCGGGACGGTGTCAGATACGCAGTATTTT
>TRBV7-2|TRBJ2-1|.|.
CASSLAPARPNNEQFF
TGTGCCAGCAGCTTAGCTCCGGCGCGGCCCAACAATGAGCAGTTCTTC
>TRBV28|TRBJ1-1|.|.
CASSLGHPNTEAFF
TGTGCCAGCAGCCTCGGACACCCCAACACTGAAGCTTTCTTT
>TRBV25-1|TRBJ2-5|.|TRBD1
CASSDRDRGSQETQYF
TGTGCCAGCAGTGACCGAGACAGGGGCTCCCAAGAGACCCAGTACTTC
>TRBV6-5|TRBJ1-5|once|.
CASRSGLSNQPQHF
TGTGCCAGCAGGTCGGGGCTTTCCAATCAGCCCCAGCATTTT
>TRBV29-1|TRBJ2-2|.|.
CSVEIGVNTGELFF
TGCAGCGTTGAAATAGGGGTGAACACCGGGGAGCTGTTTTTT
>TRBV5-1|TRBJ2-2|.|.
CASRTTGNTGELFF
TGCGCCAGCAGGACGACAGGTAACACCGGGGAGCTGTTTTTT
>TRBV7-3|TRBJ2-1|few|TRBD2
CASSPGLATNNEQFF
TGTGCCAGCAGCCCCGGACTAGCGACGAACAATGAGCAGTTCTTC
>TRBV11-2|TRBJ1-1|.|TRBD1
CASSRTGDGEAFF
TGTGCCAGCAGCAGGACAGGGGATGGTGAAGCTTTCTTT
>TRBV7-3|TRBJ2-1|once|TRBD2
CASSLSLAGIDEQFF
TGTGCCAGCAGCTTATCCCTAGCGGGAATCGATGAGCAGTTCTTC
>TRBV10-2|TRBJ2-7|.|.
CASTYSALFYEQYF
TGCGCCAGCACCTACAGTGCCTTGTTCTACGAGCAGTACTTC
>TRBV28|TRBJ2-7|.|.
CASSLWGVVALYEQYF
TGTGCCAGCAGTTTATGGGGGGTCGTAGCACTCTACGAGCAGTACTTC
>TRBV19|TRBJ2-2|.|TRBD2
CASSKTSGRSTGELFF
TGTGCCAGTAGTAAGACTAGCGGGAGAAGCACCGGGGAGCTGTTTTTT
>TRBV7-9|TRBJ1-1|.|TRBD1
CASSITGTANTEAFF
TGTGCCAGCAGCATTACCGGGACAGCGAACACTGAAGCTTTCTTT
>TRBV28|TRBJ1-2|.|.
CASKLTPGRANYGYTF
TGTGCCAGCAAACTCACTCCGGGACGGGCGAACTATGGCTACACCTTC
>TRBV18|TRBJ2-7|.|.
CASSPPALVGYEQYF
TGTGCCAGCTCACCCCCGGCGTTAGTGGGCTACGAGCAGTACTTC
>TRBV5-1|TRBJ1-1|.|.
CASSSAGQSNTEAFF
TGCGCCAGCAGCTCCGCCGGACAGTCTAACACTGAAGCTTTCTTT
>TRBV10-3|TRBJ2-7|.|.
CAIKGVGTPYEQYF
TGTGCCATCAAGGGGGTGGGGACACCTTACGAGCAGTACTTC
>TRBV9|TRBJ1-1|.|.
CASSVISPTEAFF
TGTGCCAGCAGCGTTATTAGCCCCACTGAAGCTTTCTTT
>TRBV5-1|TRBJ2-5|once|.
CASSLGWDQETQYF
TGCGCCAGCAGCCTCGGGTGGGACCAAGAGACCCAGTACTTC
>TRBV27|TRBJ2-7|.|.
CASGAVGLGTYEQYF
TGTGCCTCAGGAGCGGTCGGCCTGGGGACCTACGAGCAGTACTTC
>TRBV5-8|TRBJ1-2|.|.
CASSREGRWYGYTF
TGTGCCAGCAGCCGTGAGGGGAGGTGGTATGGCTACACCTTC
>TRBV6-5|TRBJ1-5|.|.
CASSYRSGANQPQHF
TGTGCCAGCAGTTACCGCTCAGGGGCGAATCAGCCCCAGCATTTT
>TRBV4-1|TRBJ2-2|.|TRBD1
CASSFGTGWGMAGELFF
TGCGCCAGCAGCTTTGGGACAGGGTGGGGTATGGCCGGGGAGCTGTTTTTT
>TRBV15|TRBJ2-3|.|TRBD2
CATSRPSGNADTQYF
TGTGCCACCAGCAGACCTAGCGGGAATGCAGATACGCAGTATTTT
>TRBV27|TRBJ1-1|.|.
CASSLYSPNTEAFF
TGTGCCAGCAGTTTATACAGTCCGAACACTGAAGCTTTCTTT
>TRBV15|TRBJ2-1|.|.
CATSSILTPYNEQFF
TGTGCCACCAGCAGCATCCTGACACCCTACAATGAGCAGTTCTTC
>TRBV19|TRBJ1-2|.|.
CASSLTDYGYTF
TGTGCCAGTAGTCTGACAGACTATGGCTACACCTTC
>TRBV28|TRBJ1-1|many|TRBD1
CASSQGDILRSEAFF
TGTGCCAGCAGCCAGGGGGACATATTACGCTCGGAAGCTTTCTTT
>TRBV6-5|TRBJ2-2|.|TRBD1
CASSSLGQGITGELFF
TGTGCCAGCAGTTCGCTCGGACAGGGGATAACCGGGGAGCTGTTTTTT
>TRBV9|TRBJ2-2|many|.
CASSVAYNTGELFF
TGTGCCAGCAGCGTAGCTTATAACACCGGGGAGCTGTTTTTT
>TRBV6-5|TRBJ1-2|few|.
CASSYWPEYGYTF
TGTGCCAGCAGTTATTGGCCTGAGTATGGCTACACCTTC
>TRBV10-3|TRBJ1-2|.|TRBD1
CAILQGTGNYGYTF
TGTGCCATCTTACAGGGGACCGGTAACTATGGCTACACCTTC
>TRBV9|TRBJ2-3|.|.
CASSVRGETDTQYF
TGTGCCAGCAGCGTTCGGGGCGAAACAGATACGCAGTATTTT
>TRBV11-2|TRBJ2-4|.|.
CASSLDSTRPIQYF
TGTGCCAGCAGCTTAGATTCCACGCGTCCCATTCAGTACTTC
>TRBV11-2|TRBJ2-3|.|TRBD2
CASSPVRGRITDTQYF
TGTGCCAGCAGCCCGGTACGCGGGAGGATCACAGATACGCAGTATTTT
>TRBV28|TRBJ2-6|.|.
CASSFRYSVISGANVLTF
TGTGCCAGCAGTTTTAGGTACAGCGTAATCTCTGGGGCCAACGTCCTGACTTTC
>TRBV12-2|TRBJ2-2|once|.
CASRLGGLNTGELFF
TGTGCAAGTCGCTTAGGGGGCCTTAACACCGGGGAGCTGTTTTTT
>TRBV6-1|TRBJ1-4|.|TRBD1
CASSTQGEANEKLFF
TGTGCCAGCAGTACGCAGGGGGAGGCTAATGAAAAACTGTTTTTT
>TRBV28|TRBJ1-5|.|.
CASSLFGSYQPQHF
TGTGCCAGCAGTTTATTCGGGAGTTATCAGCCCCAGCATTTT
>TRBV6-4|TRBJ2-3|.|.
CASSDGGDTQYF
TGTGCCAGCAGTGACGGCGGGGATACGCAGTATTTT
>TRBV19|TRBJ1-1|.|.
CASSIGAGLNTEAFF
TGTGCCAGTAGTATAGGAGCAGGATTAAACACTGAAGCTTTCTTT
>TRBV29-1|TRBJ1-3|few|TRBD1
CSVGRGTASGNTIYF
TGCAGCGTTGGACGGGGGACAGCCTCTGGAAACACCATATATTTT
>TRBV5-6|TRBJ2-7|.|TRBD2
CASSLFSLAGKGEQYF
TGTGCCAGCAGCTTGTTCTCCCTAGCGGGAAAGGGCGAGCAGTACTTC
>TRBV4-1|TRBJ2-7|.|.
CASSQEQGLGYEQYF
TGCGCCAGCAGCCAAGAACAGGGTCTAGGCTACGAGCAGTACTTC